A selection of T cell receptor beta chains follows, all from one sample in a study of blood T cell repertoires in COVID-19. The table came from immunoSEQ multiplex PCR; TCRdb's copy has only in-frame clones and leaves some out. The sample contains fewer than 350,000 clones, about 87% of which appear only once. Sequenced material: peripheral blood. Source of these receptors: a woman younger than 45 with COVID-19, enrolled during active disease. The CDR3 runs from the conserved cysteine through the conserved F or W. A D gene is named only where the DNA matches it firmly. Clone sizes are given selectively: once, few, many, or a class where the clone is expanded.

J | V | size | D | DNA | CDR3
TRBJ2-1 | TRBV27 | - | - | TGTGCCAGCAGTCCTTCTTACAATGAGCAGTTCTTC | CASSPSYNEQFF
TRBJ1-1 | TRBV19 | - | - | TGTGCCAGTTATCCGGAGGGACGCACTGAAGCTTTCTTT | CASYPEGRTEAFF
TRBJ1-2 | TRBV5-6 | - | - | TGTGCCAGCAGCCCCTCCCCAGGGAGGGGCAACTATGGCTACACCTTC | CASSPSPGRGNYGYTF
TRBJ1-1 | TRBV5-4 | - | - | TGTGCCAGCAGCCGGAACACTGAAGCTTTCTTT | CASSRNTEAFF
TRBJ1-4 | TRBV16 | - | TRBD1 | TGTGCCAGCAAAACGGGCGGACAGGGGGCTGCTAATGAAAAACTGTTTTTT | CASKTGGQGAANEKLFF
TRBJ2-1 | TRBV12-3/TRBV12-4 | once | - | TGTGCCAGCAGTTTATCCAGCTACAATGAGCAGTTCTTC | CASSLSSYNEQFF
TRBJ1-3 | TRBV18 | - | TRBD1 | TGTGCCAGCTCACCAACACCGGAAGGACAGGGTTTTTCTGGAAACACCATATATTTT | CASSPTPEGQGFSGNTIYF
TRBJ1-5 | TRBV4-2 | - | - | TGTGCCAGCAGCCAAGAAGGGGTTCAGCCCCAGCATTTT | CASSQEGVQPQHF
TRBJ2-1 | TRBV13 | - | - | TGTGCCAGCAGCCCTACACTTACGGGGGTTTACAATGAGCAGTTCTTC | CASSPTLTGVYNEQFF
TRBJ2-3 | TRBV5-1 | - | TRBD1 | TGCGCCAGCAGCCTCCCCCCGGGACAGGGGGCAGATACGCAGTATTTT | CASSLPPGQGADTQYF
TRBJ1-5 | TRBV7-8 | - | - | TGTGCCAGCAGCACCCTGACAGGTGATCATCAGCCCCAGCATTTT | CASSTLTGDHQPQHF
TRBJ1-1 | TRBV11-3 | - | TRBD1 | TGTGCCAGCAGCCACTTACAGGGGGGCACTGAAGCTTTCTTT | CASSHLQGGTEAFF
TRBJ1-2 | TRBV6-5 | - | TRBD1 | TGTGCCAGCAGCGACAGGGCGGATGGCTACACCTTC | CASSDRADGYTF
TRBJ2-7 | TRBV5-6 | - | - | TGTGCCAGCAGCTTGGCCGGGGACACAGACCACGGGCAGTACTTC | CASSLAGDTDHGQYF
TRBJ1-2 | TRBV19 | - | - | TGTGCCAGTAGTATTTCTTCGTCCGGCTACACCTTC | CASSISSSGYTF
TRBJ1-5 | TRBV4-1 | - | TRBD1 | TGCGCCAGCAGCCAAGAACAGGGGGGATTGTTTTCGAGCAATCAGCCCCAGCATTTT | CASSQEQGGLFSSNQPQHF
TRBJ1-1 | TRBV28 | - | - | TGTGCCAGCAGGGGGGGACTACCCAACACTGAAGCTTTCTTT | CASRGGLPNTEAFF
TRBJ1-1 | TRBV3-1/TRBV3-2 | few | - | TGTGCCAGCAGCCAGACAGGATTGAACACTGAAGCTTTCTTT | CASSQTGLNTEAFF
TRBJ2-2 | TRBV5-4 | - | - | TGTGCCAGCAGCTTTCTCGTCGGGGAGCTGTTTTTT | CASSFLVGELFF
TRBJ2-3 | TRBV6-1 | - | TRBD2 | TGTGCCAGCAGTGAAGCATCCCGGTCTAGCGGGGGGCTTCGAGATACGCAGTATTTT | CASSEASRSSGGLRDTQYF
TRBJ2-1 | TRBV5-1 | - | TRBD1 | TGCGCCAGCAGCCTCAGGACCGACAGACAGGGGATCTTCTTC | CASSLRTDRQGIFF
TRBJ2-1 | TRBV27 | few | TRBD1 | TGTGCCAGCAGTTTGGGGACAGGGGGCTACAATGAGCAGTTCTTC | CASSLGTGGYNEQFF
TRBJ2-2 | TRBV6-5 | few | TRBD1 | TGTGCCAGCGGCAGGGGGCAGATCGGGGAGCTGTTTTTT | CASGRGQIGELFF
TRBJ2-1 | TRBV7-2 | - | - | TGTGCCAGCACCGCTCTGGGGGCCTTCAGCAATGAGCAGTTCTTC | CASTALGAFSNEQFF
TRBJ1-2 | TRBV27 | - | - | TGTGCCAGCAGTCCAGAGGGCCACTATGGCTACACCTTC | CASSPEGHYGYTF
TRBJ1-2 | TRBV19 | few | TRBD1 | TGTGCCAGTAGTGGACACAGGGGGCATGGCTACACCTTC | CASSGHRGHGYTF
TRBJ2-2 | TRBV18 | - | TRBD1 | TGTGCCAGCTCACCTAATCAGGGGGCTTCCGGGGAGCTGTTTTTT | CASSPNQGASGELFF
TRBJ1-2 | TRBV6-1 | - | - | TGTGCCAGCAGTGAAGTCCTGATAGGGGCGAACCCCTATGGCTACACCTTC | CASSEVLIGANPYGYTF
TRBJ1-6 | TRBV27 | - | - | TGTGCCAGCACACCGAACGGGGTCGGGAGTTCACCCCTCCACTTT | CASTPNGVGSSPLHF
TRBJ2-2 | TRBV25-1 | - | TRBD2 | TGTGCCAGCAGTGACCGTCGACTAGCGGGGGCCCTGGTCGGGGAGCTGTTTTTT | CASSDRRLAGALVGELFF
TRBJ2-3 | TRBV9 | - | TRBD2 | TGTGCCAGCAGTGATGGACTAGCAGGGGAAGATACGCAGTATTTT | CASSDGLAGEDTQYF
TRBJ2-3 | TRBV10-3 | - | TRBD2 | TGTGCCATCAGTCCTAGCGGGGTTAGCACAGATACGCAGTATTTT | CAISPSGVSTDTQYF